This passage covers 3 T cell receptor beta chains from one sample sequenced in a study of technical replicates of blood from several donors. Assay used: immunoSEQ multiplex PCR; TCRdb lists only in-frame clones, some missing. This table has about 75,000 clones, about nine tenths appearing once. Source material: T cells isolated from PBMCs. The source of these receptors is a human donor in good health. Some clones in this sample may be carry-over from other donors' samples.

The chain couples TRBV11-2 to TRBJ1-2; a weak D match, TRBD1 (6 bases). Germline CDR1 reads SGHAT; CDR2 reads FQNNGV. The CDR3 has 15 amino acids. Trimming cost V 0 bases and J 4 bases, with 12 bases left between them. CDR3 sequence (DNA): TGTGCCAGCAGCTTAGAGCGACAGGCTGGCTATGGCTACACCTTC. Amino acids: CASSLERQAGYGYTF.

This clone was counted between two and nine times. The DNA of the CDR3 is TGTGCCAGCAGCGTAGAAGGGACCGGGACAGGGTACTACGAGCAGTACTTC. It encodes CASSVEGTGTGYYEQYF. The rearrangement joins TRBV9 to TRBJ2-7, with TRBD1 matching over 9 bases. The CDR3 spans 17 residues. With 0 bases clipped from V and 3 bases from J, the junction kept 10 bases outside the gene matches. Germline values: CDR1 SGDLS, CDR2 YYNGEE. The full variable domain, in which reference TRBV9 and TRBJ2-7 provide the parts outside the CDR3, is DSGVTQTPKHLITATGQRVTLRCSPRSGDLSVYWYQQSLDQGLQFLIQYYNGEERAKGNILERFSAQQFPDLHSELNLSSLELGDSALYFCASSVEGTGTGYYEQYFGPGTRLTVT.

The V and J genes are TRBV5-1 and TRBJ1-4; D unresolved. The CDR3 spans 15 residues. Trimming shortened V by 0 bases and J by 0 bases, and 6 bases separated the two germline ends. The germline gives CDR1 SGHRS, CDR2 YFSETQ. The CDR3 is CASSLGVATNEKLFF. CDR3 nucleotide sequence: TGCGCCAGCAGCTTGGGAGTTGCAACTAATGAAAAACTGTTTTTT.